This T cell receptor beta chain is drawn from a study of blood T cell repertoires in COVID-19. Study background: T cells, B-cell-depleted T cells, or PBMCs provided the cDNA or gDNA that served as material.

V gave up 6 bases and J gave up 8 bases, with 10 bases separating them. The CDR3 is 11 residues long. Germline CDR1 is LGHDT and CDR2 is YNNKEL (reference sequence). The study drew participants aged about 18 to 89 years from 20 to 30 US areas. Researchers sorted participants into cohorts using their self-reported clinical history. Clones were read by immunoSEQ multiplex PCR, and TCRdb kept only the in-frame ones, dropping some. Here the sample spans a few hundred thousand clones, over 75% being singletons. The chain recombines TRBV3-1 (or the pseudogene TRBV3-2) with TRBJ1-1, with D possibly being TRBD1 (5 bases). Sequencing used PBMCs or T cells enriched from blood (not recorded which). This receptor was taken from a man between 25 and 39 years old who had recovered from COVID-19. The CDR3 is CASRQKGEAFF. CDR3 bases: TGTGCCAGCAGGCAGAAGGGGGAAGCTTTCTTT.